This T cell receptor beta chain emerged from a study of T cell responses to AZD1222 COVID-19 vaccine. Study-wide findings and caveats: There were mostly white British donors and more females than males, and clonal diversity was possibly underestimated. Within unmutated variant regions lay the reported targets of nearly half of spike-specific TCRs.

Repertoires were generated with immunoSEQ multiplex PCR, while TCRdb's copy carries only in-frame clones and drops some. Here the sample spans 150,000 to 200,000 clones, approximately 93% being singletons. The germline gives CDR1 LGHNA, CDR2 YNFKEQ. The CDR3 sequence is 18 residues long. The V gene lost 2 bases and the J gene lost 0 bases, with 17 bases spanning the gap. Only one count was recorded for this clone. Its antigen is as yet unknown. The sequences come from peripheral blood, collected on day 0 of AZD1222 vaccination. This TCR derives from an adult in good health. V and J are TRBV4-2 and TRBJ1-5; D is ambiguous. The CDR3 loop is CASSQLSLGQHSNQPQHF. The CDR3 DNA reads TGTGCCAGCAGCCAATTATCGCTTGGCCAGCATAGCAATCAGCCCCAGCATTTT.